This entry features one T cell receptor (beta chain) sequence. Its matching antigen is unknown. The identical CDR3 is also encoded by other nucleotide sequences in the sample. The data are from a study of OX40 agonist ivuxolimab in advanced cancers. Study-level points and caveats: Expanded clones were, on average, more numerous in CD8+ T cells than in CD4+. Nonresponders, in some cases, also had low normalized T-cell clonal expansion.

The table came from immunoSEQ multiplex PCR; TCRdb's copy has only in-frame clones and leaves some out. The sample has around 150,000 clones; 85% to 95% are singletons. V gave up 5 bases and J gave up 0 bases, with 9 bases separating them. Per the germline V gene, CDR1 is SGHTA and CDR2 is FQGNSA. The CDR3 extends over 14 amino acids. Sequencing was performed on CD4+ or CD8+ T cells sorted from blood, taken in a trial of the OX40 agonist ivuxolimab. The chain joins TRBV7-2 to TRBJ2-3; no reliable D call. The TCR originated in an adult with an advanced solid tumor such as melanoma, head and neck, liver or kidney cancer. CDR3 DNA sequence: TGTGCCAGCAGCCCAGGTAGAAGCACAGATACGCAGTATTTT. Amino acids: CASSPGRSTDTQYF.